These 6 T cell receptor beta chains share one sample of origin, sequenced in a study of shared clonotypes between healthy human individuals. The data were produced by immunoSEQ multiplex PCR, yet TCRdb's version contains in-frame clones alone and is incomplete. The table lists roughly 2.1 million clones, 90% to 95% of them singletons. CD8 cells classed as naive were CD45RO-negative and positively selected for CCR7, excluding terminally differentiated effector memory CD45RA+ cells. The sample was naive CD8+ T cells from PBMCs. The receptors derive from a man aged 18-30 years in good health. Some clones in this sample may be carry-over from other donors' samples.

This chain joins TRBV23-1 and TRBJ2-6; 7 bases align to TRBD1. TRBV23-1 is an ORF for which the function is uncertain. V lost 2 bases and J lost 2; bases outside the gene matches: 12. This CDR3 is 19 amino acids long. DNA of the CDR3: TGCGCCAGCAGTCAACCCAACAGGGGACCGGGGCCTGGGGCCAACGTCCTGACTTTC. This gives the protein CASSQPNRGPGPGANVLTF.

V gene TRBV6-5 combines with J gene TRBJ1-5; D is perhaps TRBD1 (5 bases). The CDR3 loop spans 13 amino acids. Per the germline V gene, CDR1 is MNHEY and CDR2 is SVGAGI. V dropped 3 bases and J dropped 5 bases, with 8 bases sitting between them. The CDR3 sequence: CASSYGHDQPQHF. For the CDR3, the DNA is TGTGCCAGCAGTTATGGACACGATCAGCCCCAGCATTTT.

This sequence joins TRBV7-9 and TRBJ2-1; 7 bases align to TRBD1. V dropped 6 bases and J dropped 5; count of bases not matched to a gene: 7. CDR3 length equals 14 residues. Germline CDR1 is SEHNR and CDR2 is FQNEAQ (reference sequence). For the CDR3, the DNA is TGTGCCAGCAGGGCGACAGGGCCCCACAATGAGCAGTTCTTC. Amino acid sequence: CASRATGPHNEQFF.

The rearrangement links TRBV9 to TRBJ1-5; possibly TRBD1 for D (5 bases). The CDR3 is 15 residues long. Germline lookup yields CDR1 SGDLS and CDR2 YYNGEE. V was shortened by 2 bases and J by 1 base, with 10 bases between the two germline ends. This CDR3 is CASSVSGSSNQPQHF. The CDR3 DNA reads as TGTGCCAGCAGCGTTTCAGGGTCCAGCAATCAGCCCCAGCATTTT.

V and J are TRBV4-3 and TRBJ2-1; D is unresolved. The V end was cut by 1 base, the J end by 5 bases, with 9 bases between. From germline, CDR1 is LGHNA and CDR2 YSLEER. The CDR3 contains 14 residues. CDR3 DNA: TGCGCCAGCAGCCAAGTAGGTGGGGACAATGAGCAGTTCTTC. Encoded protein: CASSQVGGDNEQFF.

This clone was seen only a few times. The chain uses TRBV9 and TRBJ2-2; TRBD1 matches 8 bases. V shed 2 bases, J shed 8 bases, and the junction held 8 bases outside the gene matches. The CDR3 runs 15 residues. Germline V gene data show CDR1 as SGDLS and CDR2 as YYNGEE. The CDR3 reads CASSVSGGRAGELFF. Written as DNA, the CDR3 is TGTGCCAGCAGCGTCTCAGGGGGCCGGGCAGGGGAGCTGTTTTTT.